This T cell receptor beta chain came from a study of T-cell reconstitution after alpha-beta-depleted transplantation in children. Study-level points and caveats: Where alpha-beta T cells came from about two months after transplant was reportedly several hundred expanded graft clones.

As for this clonotype: Its antigen is unknown.

The authors prepared the TCRbeta library with unique molecular identifiers. Using its own MiXCR run on the PCR reads, TCRdb lists one record per CDR3 protein. This table holds about 980,000 distinct CDR3 sequences, about 29% found once. The input for sequencing was PBMCs, mostly from graft donor cells, taken 360 days after TCRalphabeta/CD19-depleted stem cell transplant. The source is a boy under two years old who had a stem cell transplant for SCID, so the T cells may come from the graft donor.

CDR3 DNA sequence: TGTGCCAGCAGTGAAGGTGGTACTGGGTGGGCACTAAGCTCCTACAATGAGCAGTTCTTC. It encodes CASSEGGTGWALSSYNEQFF. This chain joins TRBV2 and TRBJ2-1, with D hard to call. The germline gives CDR1 SNHLY, CDR2 FYNNEI. V was cut by 1 base and J by 0 bases, with 22 bases left in between. The CDR3 contains 20 residues. Full variable domain (rest looked up from reference TRBV2 and TRBJ2-1): EPEVTQTPSHQVTQMGQEVILRCVPISNHLYFYWYRQILGQKVEFLVSFYNNEISEKSEIFDDQFSVERPDGSNFTLKIRSTKLEDSAMYFCASSEGGTGWALSSYNEQFFGPGTRLTVL.